The clone carrying this TCR beta chain was recorded a few times. The antigen is undetermined. Per the germline V gene, CDR1 is SGHAT and CDR2 is FQNNGV. The CDR3 runs to 14 residues. After removal of 5 bases from V and 5 bases from J, the junction contained 4 bases not matched to a gene. The entry originates in a study of cytomegalovirus exposure and HLA in healthy donors. 13 Jbeta primers and 60 Vbeta primers were used for the PCR. The protocol was immunoSEQ multiplex PCR, while the TCRdb copy is restricted to in-frame clones and leaves out a portion. The sample yields 170,000 or so clones, around 75% seen once. Points from the study as a whole: It was reported that TCR beta sequences correctly inferred the HLA-A and HLA-B alleles for most subjects. Solely CMV serostatus was available to characterize immune exposure. Later analysis identified a missense DCLRE1C variant that was linked to TCR beta V- and J-gene trimming.

All the people who gave samples were healthy bone marrow donors. The chain carries TRBV11-2 and TRBJ2-5; 11 nucleotides line up with TRBD2. Sequenced input: PBMCs. The receptor was derived from a male donor in good health and CMV-seronegative. DNA of the CDR3: TGTGCCAGCAGCGAAAGACTAGCGGGGGAGACCCAGTACTTC. Protein sequence: CASSERLAGETQYF.